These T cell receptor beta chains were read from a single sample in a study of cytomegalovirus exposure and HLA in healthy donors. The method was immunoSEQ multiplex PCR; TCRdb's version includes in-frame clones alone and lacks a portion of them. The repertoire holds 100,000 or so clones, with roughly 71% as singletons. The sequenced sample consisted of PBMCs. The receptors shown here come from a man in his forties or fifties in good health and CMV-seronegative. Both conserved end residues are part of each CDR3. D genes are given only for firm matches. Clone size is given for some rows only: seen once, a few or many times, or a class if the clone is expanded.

CDR3aa: CASRTGSNSGNTIYF
CDR3nt: TGTGCCAGCAGGACGGGGTCCAACTCTGGAAACACCATATATTTT
v_gene: TRBV2
d_gene: .
j_gene: TRBJ1-3
abundance: .

CDR3aa: CASSHRGSSYEQYF
CDR3nt: TGCGCCAGCAGCCATCGCGGGAGTTCCTACGAGCAGTACTTC
v_gene: TRBV4-3
d_gene: TRBD2
j_gene: TRBJ2-7
abundance: few

CDR3aa: CASSTTGSAYEQYF
CDR3nt: TGTGCCAGCAGTACGACAGGGTCGGCTTACGAGCAGTACTTC
v_gene: TRBV6-5
d_gene: TRBD1
j_gene: TRBJ2-7
abundance: .

CDR3aa: CASSRRGGQPQHF
CDR3nt: TGTGCCAGCAGCAGGAGGGGGGGTCAGCCCCAGCATTTT
v_gene: TRBV7-2
d_gene: .
j_gene: TRBJ1-5
abundance: once

CDR3aa: CASSVEGSSNQPQHF
CDR3nt: TGTGCCAGCAGCGTAGAAGGGAGTAGCAATCAGCCCCAGCATTTT
v_gene: TRBV9
d_gene: .
j_gene: TRBJ1-5
abundance: few

CDR3aa: CASSPLRPRADTEAFF
CDR3nt: TGTGCCAGCTCACCACTCAGGCCCCGAGCGGACACTGAAGCTTTCTTT
v_gene: TRBV18
d_gene: .
j_gene: TRBJ1-1
abundance: .

CDR3aa: CASSSPPGQSNMNTEAFF
CDR3nt: TGTGCCAGCAGCTCCCCCCCGGGACAGAGCAACATGAACACTGAAGCTTTCTTT
v_gene: TRBV7-9
d_gene: TRBD1
j_gene: TRBJ1-1
abundance: .

CDR3aa: CSVEDAGLAGVDTQYF
CDR3nt: TGCAGCGTTGAAGATGCCGGACTAGCGGGAGTCGATACGCAGTATTTT
v_gene: TRBV29-1
d_gene: TRBD2
j_gene: TRBJ2-3
abundance: few

CDR3aa: CASSLMGTGSPDTQYF
CDR3nt: TGTGCCAGCAGTTTAATGGGGACAGGCAGCCCAGATACGCAGTATTTT
v_gene: TRBV28
d_gene: TRBD1
j_gene: TRBJ2-3
abundance: .

CDR3aa: CASSQNRATGNTIYF
CDR3nt: TGTGCCAGCAGCCAAAACAGGGCTACTGGAAACACCATATATTTT
v_gene: TRBV4-2
d_gene: .
j_gene: TRBJ1-3
abundance: .

CDR3aa: CASSRGGGNTGELFF
CDR3nt: TGTGCCAGCAGCCGAGGGGGGGGTAACACCGGGGAGCTGTTTTTT
v_gene: TRBV7-3
d_gene: .
j_gene: TRBJ2-2
abundance: .

CDR3aa: CAISESLTGDAAVAFF
CDR3nt: TGTGCCATCAGTGAGTCGTTGACGGGGGACGCGGCGGTGGCTTTCTTT
v_gene: TRBV10-3
d_gene: .
j_gene: TRBJ1-1
abundance: .

CDR3aa: CASSIGQGSDGYTF
CDR3nt: TGTGCCAGTAGTATAGGCCAGGGGTCGGATGGCTACACCTTC
v_gene: TRBV19
d_gene: .
j_gene: TRBJ1-2
abundance: .

CDR3aa: CASSLGQGANNEQFF
CDR3nt: TGTGCCAGCAGTCTCGGACAGGGGGCAAACAATGAGCAGTTCTTC
v_gene: TRBV28
d_gene: TRBD1
j_gene: TRBJ2-1
abundance: .

CDR3aa: CASRSRSPLHF
CDR3nt: TGTGCCAGCAGGAGTCGTTCACCCCTCCACTTT
v_gene: TRBV6-1
d_gene: .
j_gene: TRBJ1-6
abundance: few

CDR3aa: CASSTQGADEQYF
CDR3nt: TGTGCCAGTAGTACTCAGGGGGCGGACGAGCAGTACTTC
v_gene: TRBV19
d_gene: TRBD1
j_gene: TRBJ2-7
abundance: .

CDR3aa: CASSPGYGTDTQYF
CDR3nt: TGTGCCAGCAGCCCAGGGTACGGCACAGATACGCAGTATTTT
v_gene: TRBV28
d_gene: .
j_gene: TRBJ2-3
abundance: .

CDR3aa: CAWRTGYEQYF
CDR3nt: TGTGCCTGGAGAACGGGCTACGAGCAGTACTTC
v_gene: TRBV30
d_gene: .
j_gene: TRBJ2-7
abundance: .

CDR3aa: CASRGNRGSQETQYF
CDR3nt: TGTGCCAGCAGGGGAAACAGGGGTAGTCAAGAGACCCAGTACTTC
v_gene: TRBV2
d_gene: TRBD1
j_gene: TRBJ2-5
abundance: .

CDR3aa: CASSSTQDNYGYTF
CDR3nt: TGTGCCAGCAGTTCTACACAGGATAACTATGGCTACACCTTC
v_gene: TRBV6-5
d_gene: .
j_gene: TRBJ1-2
abundance: .

CDR3aa: CASSQDINTEAFF
CDR3nt: TGTGCCAGCAGCCAAGATATAAACACTGAAGCTTTCTTT
v_gene: TRBV14
d_gene: .
j_gene: TRBJ1-1
abundance: .

CDR3aa: CASSYRDRDHQPQHF
CDR3nt: TGTGCCAGCAGCTACCGGGACAGGGATCATCAGCCCCAGCATTTT
v_gene: TRBV5-6
d_gene: TRBD1
j_gene: TRBJ1-5
abundance: .

CDR3aa: CAWSGGPSNQPQHF
CDR3nt: TGTGCCTGGAGCGGGGGACCGAGCAATCAGCCCCAGCATTTT
v_gene: TRBV30
d_gene: .
j_gene: TRBJ1-5
abundance: .

CDR3aa: CASSARLESYNEQFF
CDR3nt: TGTGCCAGCAGCGCCCGACTAGAATCCTACAATGAGCAGTTCTTC
v_gene: TRBV9
d_gene: .
j_gene: TRBJ2-1
abundance: .

CDR3aa: CASSEQGLVGQPQHF
CDR3nt: TGTGCCAGCAGTGAACAGGGTTTGGTAGGTCAGCCCCAGCATTTT
v_gene: TRBV6-1
d_gene: .
j_gene: TRBJ1-5
abundance: .

CDR3aa: CASSMLTGYYGYTF
CDR3nt: TGTGCCAGTAGTATGCTCACGGGGTACTATGGCTACACCTTC
v_gene: TRBV19
d_gene: .
j_gene: TRBJ1-2
abundance: .

CDR3aa: CASSPEINGNTIYF
CDR3nt: TGTGCCAGCAGCCCTGAGATAAATGGAAACACCATATATTTT
v_gene: TRBV11-2
d_gene: .
j_gene: TRBJ1-3
abundance: .

CDR3aa: CASSYSNRGTEAFF
CDR3nt: TGTGCCAGCAGTTACTCAAACAGGGGAACTGAAGCTTTCTTT
v_gene: TRBV6-6
d_gene: TRBD1
j_gene: TRBJ1-1
abundance: .

CDR3aa: CASRPGGRNTEAFF
CDR3nt: TGTGCCAGCAGGCCAGGGGGCCGGAACACTGAAGCTTTCTTT
v_gene: TRBV5-4
d_gene: TRBD1
j_gene: TRBJ1-1
abundance: .

CDR3aa: CASSPPTGGGQPQHF
CDR3nt: TGTGCCAGCTCACCTCCGACAGGGGGAGGGCAGCCCCAGCATTTT
v_gene: TRBV18
d_gene: TRBD1
j_gene: TRBJ1-5
abundance: few

CDR3aa: CASSVGSAGRPETQYF
CDR3nt: TGTGCCAGCAGCGTAGGCTCGGCTGGGCGACCAGAGACCCAGTACTTC
v_gene: TRBV9
d_gene: .
j_gene: TRBJ2-5
abundance: .

CDR3aa: CASSEALGQGEYEQYF
CDR3nt: TGTGCCAGCAGTGAAGCGCTAGGGCAGGGGGAGTACGAGCAGTACTTC
v_gene: TRBV6-1
d_gene: TRBD1
j_gene: TRBJ2-7
abundance: few

CDR3aa: CASSLDGYNSPLHF
CDR3nt: TGTGCCAGCAGCTTAGACGGGTATAATTCACCCCTCCACTTT
v_gene: TRBV7-8
d_gene: .
j_gene: TRBJ1-6
abundance: .

CDR3aa: CASSEGAGGFNYGYTF
CDR3nt: TGTGCCAGCAGCGAGGGGGCAGGGGGATTTAACTATGGCTACACCTTC
v_gene: TRBV9
d_gene: TRBD1
j_gene: TRBJ1-2
abundance: .

CDR3aa: CASNPGMNTEAFF
CDR3nt: TGTGCCAGTAACCCAGGCATGAACACTGAAGCTTTCTTT
v_gene: TRBV19
d_gene: .
j_gene: TRBJ1-1
abundance: .

CDR3aa: CATYEGGSTGELFF
CDR3nt: TGCGCGACCTACGAGGGGGGGAGCACCGGGGAGCTGTTTTTT
v_gene: TRBV10-2
d_gene: .
j_gene: TRBJ2-2
abundance: .

CDR3aa: CASSLWSGGGRTEAFF
CDR3nt: TGTGCCAGCAGTTTATGGTCAGGGGGTGGAAGGACTGAAGCTTTCTTT
v_gene: TRBV27
d_gene: TRBD1
j_gene: TRBJ1-1
abundance: few

CDR3aa: CASSFSGTGEGHEQYF
CDR3nt: TGTGCCAGCAGTTTTTCCGGGACAGGAGAAGGCCACGAGCAGTACTTC
v_gene: TRBV6-7
d_gene: TRBD1
j_gene: TRBJ2-7
abundance: .

CDR3aa: CASSPGTGAGLNEKLFF
CDR3nt: TGCGCCAGCAGCCCCGGGACAGGGGCCGGACTAAATGAAAAACTGTTTTTT
v_gene: TRBV5-1
d_gene: TRBD1
j_gene: TRBJ1-4
abundance: .

CDR3aa: CASRPTGSEANVLTF
CDR3nt: TGTGCCAGCAGGCCGACAGGGTCTGAGGCCAACGTCCTGACTTTC
v_gene: TRBV27
d_gene: TRBD1
j_gene: TRBJ2-6
abundance: .

CDR3aa: CATQGQNQPQHF
CDR3nt: TGTGCCACCCAGGGGCAAAATCAGCCCCAGCATTTT
v_gene: TRBV2
d_gene: .
j_gene: TRBJ1-5
abundance: .

CDR3aa: CAISETTGGYTF
CDR3nt: TGTGCCATCAGTGAGACCACGGGTGGCTACACCTTC
v_gene: TRBV10-3
d_gene: .
j_gene: TRBJ1-2
abundance: once

CDR3aa: CAWDITRGYEQYF
CDR3nt: TGTGCCTGGGATATCACGCGGGGGTACGAGCAGTACTTC
v_gene: TRBV30
d_gene: TRBD2
j_gene: TRBJ2-7
abundance: .

CDR3aa: CASSPRQGKTQYF
CDR3nt: TGTGCCAGCAGTCCTAGACAGGGGAAGACCCAGTACTTC
v_gene: TRBV27
d_gene: TRBD1
j_gene: TRBJ2-5
abundance: .

CDR3aa: CASSARGGGVYGYTF
CDR3nt: TGTGCCAGCAGCGCACGCGGGGGGGGAGTTTATGGCTACACCTTC
v_gene: TRBV11-2
d_gene: .
j_gene: TRBJ1-2
abundance: .